This TCR beta chain was captured in a study of blood T cell repertoires in COVID-19. Turning to the study itself: Some COVID-19 samples were acute and others convalescent; all came from the United States, Italy and Spain.

Enrollees, about 18 to 90 years old, lived in about two dozen US areas. Each participant's cohort was designated according to participant-reported clinical history. Two consecutive negative NP/OP PCR tests, clearance, or resolved symptoms defined Cohort 3 recovery. Libraries were prepared by immunoSEQ multiplex PCR; TCRdb keeps only in-frame clonotypes and omits some of them. The table shows about 230,000 clones, with 85% to 90% occurring only once. Sequencing was performed on PBMCs or T cells enriched from blood (not recorded which). This clonotype was obtained from a man aged 18 to 30 who had recovered from COVID-19.

CDR3: CASSARTSGDNEQFF. CDR3 in DNA: TGTGCCAGCAGCGCCCGGACTAGCGGGGACAATGAGCAGTTCTTC. The V call is TRBV3-1 (or the pseudogene TRBV3-2), the J call TRBJ2-1; TRBD2 agrees at 12 bases. V lost 5 bases to trimming and J lost 5 bases; unmatched junction nucleotides: 4. This CDR3 has 15 amino acids. The germline V gene has CDR1 LGHDT and CDR2 YNNKEL (reference sequence).